The sequence of this TCR beta chain was determined in a study of graft-versus-host responses after intestinal transplantation. The wider study: The recipients all started with anti-thymocyte globulin induction and then took tacrolimus and steroids for 3 to 4 years. Overall study results and limits: Recipient marrow held GvH clones, some first seen in ileum or blood. The highest levels of circulating GvH clones went along with early declines in HvG clones after transplant. Patients with graft-donor T cell macrochimerism had high graft-versus-host to host-versus-graft clonal ratios in allografts.

Germline V gene data show CDR1 as SGDLS and CDR2 as YYNGEE. The CDR3 has 17 residues. V lost 0 bases and J lost 3; bases outside the gene matches: 10. Turning to this clone: Its target is not known.

Sequencing was performed with immunoSEQ multiplex PCR; in TCRdb, only in-frame clones are kept and a portion is missing. The sample has 90,000 to 100,000 clones, around 88% seen once. Source: PBMCs, taken 255 days after intestinal transplant. The chain combines TRBV9 with TRBJ2-3; 7 bases match TRBD2. The receptor was isolated from a human patient who received an intestinal transplant, so some T cells may come from the graft donor. CDR3 in DNA: TGTGCCAGCAGCGTAGATCCAGGAGGACTAGTAACAGATACGCAGTATTTT. Translation gives CASSVDPGGLVTDTQYF.